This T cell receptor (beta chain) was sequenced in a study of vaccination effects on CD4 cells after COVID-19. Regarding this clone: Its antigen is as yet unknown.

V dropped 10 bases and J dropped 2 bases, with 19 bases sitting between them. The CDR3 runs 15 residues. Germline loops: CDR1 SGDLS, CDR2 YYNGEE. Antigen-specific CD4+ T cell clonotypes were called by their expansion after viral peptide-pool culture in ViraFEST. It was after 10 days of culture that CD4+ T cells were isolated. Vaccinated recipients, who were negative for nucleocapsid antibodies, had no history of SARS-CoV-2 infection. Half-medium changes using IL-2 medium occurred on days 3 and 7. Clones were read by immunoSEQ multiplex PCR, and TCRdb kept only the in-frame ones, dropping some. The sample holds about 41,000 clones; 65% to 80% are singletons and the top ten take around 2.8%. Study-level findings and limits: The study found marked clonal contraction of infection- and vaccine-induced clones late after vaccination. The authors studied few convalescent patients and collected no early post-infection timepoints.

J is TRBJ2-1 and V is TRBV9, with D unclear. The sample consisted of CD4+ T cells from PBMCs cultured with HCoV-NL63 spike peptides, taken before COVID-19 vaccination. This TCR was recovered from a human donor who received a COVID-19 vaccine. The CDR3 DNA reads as TGTGCCCTCGGACCCGGACGGAACACCTACAATGAGCAGTTCTTC. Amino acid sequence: CALGPGRNTYNEQFF. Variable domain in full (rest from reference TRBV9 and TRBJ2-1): DSGVTQTPKHLITATGQRVTLRCSPRSGDLSVYWYQQSLDQGLQFLIQYYNGEERAKGNILERFSAQQFPDLHSELNLSSLELGDSALYFCALGPGRNTYNEQFFGPGTRLTVL.